The 5 T cell receptor beta chains reported below all come from one sample, sequenced in a study of a mutant IDH1 vaccine in newly diagnosed glioma. Some clones are missing from TCRdb's copy, which holds only in-frame ones; the method was immunoSEQ multiplex PCR. Of about 36,000 clones in the sample, under 90% were seen once. This sample's time point: week 11, during vaccination. A 20-mer mutant IDH1 peptide at 300 ug was injected subcutaneously with topical imiquimod. These receptors' targets are unknown. The sample was peripheral blood mononuclear cells (PBMCs), taken from a glioma patient whose treatment included an IDH1 peptide vaccine. The receptors stem from a woman aged 25 to 39 with glioma. Some clones in this sample may be carry-over from other donors' samples.

V is TRBV19 and J is TRBJ2-5; 7 bases agree with TRBD2. There are 16 residues in the CDR3. Germline trimming cut 3 bases from V and 4 bases from J; bases unmatched to any gene: 11. In germline, CDR1 is LNHDA, CDR2 SQIVND (reference sequence). CDR3 coding DNA: TGTGCCAGTAGTATCTCTCTGGGAGGGCTTGGAGAGACCCAGTACTTC. This encodes CASSISLGGLGETQYF.

The rearrangement joins TRBV4-1 to TRBJ2-3; no clear D. The CDR3 consists of 14 residues. The germline V gene encodes CDR1 MGHRA and CDR2 YSYEKL. V lost 4 bases, J lost 3 bases, and 11 bases lay in between. Here the CDR3 reads CASSPLPTTDTQYF. DNA of the CDR3: TGCGCCAGCAGCCCCCTCCCGACGACAGATACGCAGTATTTT.

This chain uses TRBV7-8 with TRBJ2-2; TRBD1 aligns across 8 bases. Per germline, CDR1 SGHVS and CDR2 FQNEAQ. The CDR3 spans 13 residues. Trimming at V came to 6 bases and at J to 7 bases, leaving 4 bases not matched to a gene. As DNA, the CDR3 is TGTGCCAGCAGGACAGGGGCGAACGGGGAGCTGTTTTTT. Residues: CASRTGANGELFF. Variable domain in full (rest from reference TRBV7-8 and TRBJ2-2): GAGVSQSPRYKVAKRGQDVALRCDPISGHVSLFWYQQALGQGPEFLTYFQNEAQLDKSGLPSDRFFAERPEGSVSTLKIQRTQQEDSAVYLCASRTGANGELFFGEGSRLTVL.

The rearrangement uses TRBV27 and TRBJ2-1, with D unclear. Trimming stripped 3 bases from V and 3 bases from J, with 6 bases between. CDR3 size: 13 residues. Germline CDR1 and CDR2: MNHEY and SMNVEV (reference sequence). The CDR3 DNA follows: TGTGCCAGCAGTTTCCTCGGCTACAATGAGCAGTTCTTC. This codes for CASSFLGYNEQFF.

The chain links TRBV28 to TRBJ2-1, with 7 positions matching TRBD1. Germline V gene data show CDR1 as MDHEN and CDR2 as SYDVKM. This CDR3 has 15 amino acids. The V and J ends lost 3 bases and 9 bases, in that order; junction bases with no gene match: 11. CDR3 nucleotides: TGTGCCAGCAGTTTCCCACCGGGACAGTCACCTGAGCAGTTCTTC. Protein: CASSFPPGQSPEQFF.